The rows below give T cell receptor beta chains drawn from one sample of a study of shared clonotypes between healthy human individuals. Clones were sequenced by immunoSEQ multiplex PCR, and TCRdb holds only the in-frame ones, with some missing. This table holds about 2.2 million clones, approximately 92% found once. Source material: naive CD8+ T cells from PBMCs. The source of these receptors is a man aged 18 to 29 in good health. Some clones in this sample may be carry-over from other donors' samples. Both conserved end residues are part of each CDR3. The order of the fields is CDR3 length, D gene, clone size, J gene, V gene, CDR3 protein, CDR3 DNA. The D gene is left open where the match is weak. Not every row has a clone size; where given, it reads once, few, many or a size class.

length: 15; D: TRBD2; size: -; J: TRBJ2-7; V: TRBV27; CDR3: CASSPGLAGAGEQYF; DNA: TGTGCCAGCAGCCCTGGGCTAGCGGGAGCGGGCGAGCAGTACTTC
length: 13; D: -; size: -; J: TRBJ2-3; V: TRBV2; CDR3: CASKGGFTDTQYF; DNA: TGTGCCAGCAAGGGGGGATTCACAGATACGCAGTATTTT
length: 14; D: -; size: few; J: TRBJ1-2; V: TRBV19; CDR3: CASSMGQGSHGYTF; DNA: TGTGCCAGTAGTATGGGGCAGGGGAGTCATGGCTACACCTTC
length: 17; D: -; size: -; J: TRBJ2-2; V: TRBV11-2; CDR3: CASSLDLGSGTTGELFF; DNA: TGTGCCAGCAGCTTAGATCTGGGCAGCGGTACCACCGGGGAGCTGTTTTTT
length: 13; D: -; size: -; J: TRBJ1-2; V: TRBV10-3; CDR3: CAIIGALGDGYTF; DNA: TGTGCCATCATTGGGGCCCTTGGGGATGGCTACACCTTC
length: 15; D: -; size: -; J: TRBJ2-5; V: TRBV4-1; CDR3: CASSHQLFGEETQYF; DNA: TGCGCCAGCAGCCACCAATTATTCGGGGAAGAGACCCAGTACTTC
length: 15; D: TRBD1; size: -; J: TRBJ2-1; V: TRBV5-1; CDR3: CASSPSGQGANEQFF; DNA: TGCGCCAGCAGCCCATCGGGACAGGGGGCGAATGAGCAGTTCTTC
length: 13; D: -; size: -; J: TRBJ2-1; V: TRBV28; CDR3: CASSSTGWGEQFF; DNA: TGTGCCAGCAGTTCGACCGGTTGGGGTGAGCAGTTCTTC
length: 13; D: -; size: -; J: TRBJ2-1; V: TRBV4-1; CDR3: CASSQVGENEQFF; DNA: TGCGCCAGCAGCCAAGTAGGCGAGAATGAGCAGTTCTTC
length: 14; D: -; size: once; J: TRBJ1-2; V: TRBV5-6; CDR3: CASSLGRGARGYTF; DNA: TGTGCCAGCAGCTTGGGAAGGGGGGCGAGGGGCTACACCTTC
length: 11; D: -; size: -; J: TRBJ2-1; V: TRBV16; CDR3: CASSQSQDMFF; DNA: TGTGCCAGCAGCCAATCTCAGGATATGTTCTTC
length: 17; D: TRBD2; size: -; J: TRBJ2-1; V: TRBV7-9; CDR3: CASSLGGTGTSRYEQFF; DNA: TGTGCCAGCAGCTTAGGAGGAACCGGGACTAGTAGATATGAGCAGTTCTTC
length: 17; D: TRBD2; size: -; J: TRBJ2-6; V: TRBV10-2; CDR3: CASRGTNEPAGANVLTF; DNA: TGCGCCAGCAGGGGGACTAATGAACCCGCTGGGGCCAACGTCCTGACTTTC
length: 12; D: -; size: once; J: TRBJ1-1; V: TRBV7-9; CDR3: CASSFGTTEAFF; DNA: TGTGCCAGCAGCTTCGGGACAACTGAAGCTTTCTTT
length: 15; D: TRBD2; size: -; J: TRBJ2-3; V: TRBV7-3; CDR3: CASSRREDSTDTQYF; DNA: TGTGCCAGCAGCAGACGGGAGGATAGCACAGATACGCAGTATTTT
length: 14; D: -; size: once; J: TRBJ2-7; V: TRBV18; CDR3: CASSPLVPGYEQYF; DNA: TGTGCCAGCTCACCACTGGTCCCTGGGTACGAGCAGTACTTC
length: 15; D: TRBD2; size: -; J: TRBJ2-7; V: TRBV28; CDR3: CASSLLAGGPYEQYF; DNA: TGTGCCAGCAGTTTACTAGCGGGAGGGCCTTACGAGCAGTACTTC
length: 14; D: TRBD1; size: -; J: TRBJ2-7; V: TRBV4-3; CDR3: CASSQGQGNDEQYF; DNA: TGCGCCAGCAGCCAGGGACAGGGGAACGACGAGCAGTACTTC
length: 14; D: -; size: -; J: TRBJ2-7; V: TRBV27; CDR3: CASSLSWDSYEQYF; DNA: TGTGCCAGCAGTTTATCTTGGGACTCCTACGAGCAGTACTTC
length: 12; D: TRBD1; size: -; J: TRBJ2-5; V: TRBV6-5; CDR3: CASRTGRETQYF; DNA: TGTGCCAGCAGGACAGGGCGAGAGACCCAGTACTTC
length: 17; D: -; size: -; J: TRBJ2-1; V: TRBV5-1; CDR3: CASSLWGAREPNNEQFF; DNA: TGCGCCAGCAGCTTGTGGGGGGCGCGGGAGCCGAACAATGAGCAGTTCTTC
length: 17; D: -; size: -; J: TRBJ1-3; V: TRBV5-6; CDR3: CASSLEGPMSSGNTIYF; DNA: TGTGCCAGCAGCTTGGAAGGGCCGATGAGCTCTGGAAACACCATATATTTT
length: 13; D: TRBD1; size: once; J: TRBJ2-7; V: TRBV10-1; CDR3: CASSQGQGYEQYF; DNA: TGCGCCAGCAGCCAGGGACAGGGCTACGAGCAGTACTTC
length: 16; D: -; size: once; J: TRBJ1-2; V: TRBV7-8; CDR3: CASSLSRDGANYGYTF; DNA: TGTGCCAGCAGCTTAAGCCGGGACGGAGCTAACTATGGCTACACCTTC
length: 17; D: -; size: few; J: TRBJ1-1; V: TRBV4-1; CDR3: CASSQDRGILGSAEAFF; DNA: TGCGCCAGCAGCCAAGACAGGGGAATTCTAGGGTCGGCTGAAGCTTTCTTT
length: 13; D: -; size: -; J: TRBJ2-5; V: TRBV5-8; CDR3: CASSLAGGETQYF; DNA: TGTGCCAGCAGCTTGGCCGGGGGTGAGACCCAGTACTTC
length: 12; D: -; size: -; J: TRBJ1-5; V: TRBV6-6; CDR3: CASSHPNQPQHF; DNA: TGTGCCAGCAGCCATCCTAACCAGCCCCAGCATTTT
length: 14; D: -; size: -; J: TRBJ2-3; V: TRBV6-4; CDR3: CASSVGPAADTQYF; DNA: TGTGCCAGCAGTGTGGGACCGGCGGCAGATACGCAGTATTTT
length: 15; D: TRBD1; size: -; J: TRBJ1-1; V: TRBV10-3; CDR3: CAISAKQGVDTEAFF; DNA: TGTGCCATCAGTGCCAAACAGGGGGTAGACACTGAAGCTTTCTTT
length: 17; D: -; size: -; J: TRBJ2-2; V: TRBV4-2; CDR3: CASSQAWTGEDTGELFF; DNA: TGTGCCAGCAGCCAGGCCTGGACGGGAGAGGACACCGGGGAGCTGTTTTTT
length: 15; D: -; size: -; J: TRBJ1-5; V: TRBV27; CDR3: CASSPTDSSNQPQHF; DNA: TGTGCCAGCAGTCCTACGGACAGTAGCAATCAGCCCCAGCATTTT
length: 15; D: -; size: -; J: TRBJ2-2; V: TRBV9; CDR3: CASSVDWTTTGELFF; DNA: TGTGCCAGCAGCGTAGATTGGACAACCACCGGGGAGCTGTTTTTT
length: 12; D: -; size: -; J: TRBJ2-7; V: TRBV11-2; CDR3: CASSSGSYEQYF; DNA: TGTGCCAGCAGCTCCGGTTCCTACGAGCAGTACTTC
length: 16; D: -; size: -; J: TRBJ2-2; V: TRBV4-3; CDR3: CASSPSTGSNTGELFF; DNA: TGCGCCAGCAGCCCTTCCACCGGGAGCAACACCGGGGAGCTGTTTTTT
length: 15; D: TRBD2; size: -; J: TRBJ2-3; V: TRBV6-5; CDR3: CASSYTLSGGDTQYF; DNA: TGTGCCAGCAGTTACACTCTTAGCGGGGGAGATACGCAGTATTTT
length: 13; D: -; size: few; J: TRBJ2-2; V: TRBV9; CDR3: CASSVVVGGELFF; DNA: TGTGCCAGCAGCGTAGTGGTGGGCGGGGAGCTGTTTTTT
length: 14; D: -; size: -; J: TRBJ2-7; V: TRBV19; CDR3: CASSIGLARYEQYF; DNA: TGTGCCAGTAGTATCGGGCTAGCCCGCTACGAGCAGTACTTC
length: 18; D: TRBD2; size: -; J: TRBJ2-2; V: TRBV2; CDR3: CASSVNLLAGVNTGELFF; DNA: TGTGCCAGCAGTGTAAATTTGCTAGCGGGAGTCAACACCGGGGAGCTGTTTTTT
length: 15; D: TRBD1; size: -; J: TRBJ1-1; V: TRBV9; CDR3: CASSVAGTGRTEAFF; DNA: TGTGCCAGCAGCGTAGCTGGGACAGGCAGAACTGAAGCTTTCTTT
length: 12; D: TRBD1; size: once; J: TRBJ1-1; V: TRBV5-6; CDR3: CASIHRGDEAFF; DNA: TGTGCCAGCATCCACAGGGGGGATGAAGCTTTCTTT
length: 11; D: -; size: -; J: TRBJ2-1; V: TRBV5-5; CDR3: CASSFGGEQFF; DNA: TGTGCCAGCAGCTTTGGGGGTGAGCAGTTCTTC
length: 14; D: -; size: -; J: TRBJ2-4; V: TRBV9; CDR3: CASSVDRTGNIQYF; DNA: TGTGCCAGCAGCGTAGACAGGACGGGAAACATTCAGTACTTC
length: 15; D: TRBD2; size: once; J: TRBJ2-7; V: TRBV28; CDR3: CASSSRPGLAVEQYF; DNA: TGTGCCAGCAGTTCCCGCCCGGGACTAGCTGTCGAGCAGTACTTC
length: 12; D: TRBD2; size: -; J: TRBJ2-7; V: TRBV29-1; CDR3: CSVWSSGGEQYF; DNA: TGCAGCGTGTGGTCGTCGGGGGGCGAGCAGTACTTC
length: 14; D: TRBD1; size: -; J: TRBJ2-7; V: TRBV9; CDR3: CASSYGTGNYEQYF; DNA: TGTGCCAGCAGCTACGGGACAGGAAACTACGAGCAGTACTTC
length: 15; D: TRBD2; size: -; J: TRBJ2-7; V: TRBV11-2; CDR3: CASSLGAGEGYEQYF; DNA: TGTGCCAGCAGCCTCGGGGCGGGAGAAGGGTACGAGCAGTACTTC
length: 13; D: TRBD2; size: -; J: TRBJ2-1; V: TRBV15; CDR3: CATSGQQRERRVF; DNA: TGTGCCACCAGCGGACAACAGCGGGAACGCCGGGTCTTC
length: 13; D: -; size: -; J: TRBJ2-1; V: TRBV4-1; CDR3: CASSVHGAPEQFF; DNA: TGCGCCAGCAGCGTTCATGGGGCCCCCGAGCAGTTCTTC
length: 17; D: TRBD2; size: -; J: TRBJ2-2; V: TRBV9; CDR3: CASSSGRVAGSTGELFF; DNA: TGTGCCAGCAGCTCAGGGAGGGTAGCGGGGAGCACCGGGGAGCTGTTTTTT
length: 13; D: -; size: few; J: TRBJ2-7; V: TRBV5-1; CDR3: CASSLAPSYEQYF; DNA: TGCGCCAGCAGCTTGGCACCCTCCTACGAGCAGTACTTC
length: 14; D: -; size: -; J: TRBJ1-2; V: TRBV2; CDR3: CASTTGRDDYGYTF; DNA: TGTGCCAGCACAACGGGGCGCGACGACTATGGCTACACCTTC
length: 13; D: TRBD2; size: -; J: TRBJ2-1; V: TRBV29-1; CDR3: CSVVLADYNEQFF; DNA: TGCAGCGTTGTTCTAGCGGATTACAATGAGCAGTTCTTC
length: 16; D: -; size: -; J: TRBJ2-3; V: TRBV10-3; CDR3: CAISDSGLGLTDTQYF; DNA: TGTGCCATCAGTGACTCGGGACTCGGACTCACAGATACGCAGTATTTT
length: 15; D: TRBD2; size: -; J: TRBJ2-3; V: TRBV6-5; CDR3: CASSAWTSGKDTQYF; DNA: TGTGCCAGCAGTGCCTGGACTAGCGGGAAGGATACGCAGTATTTT
length: 15; D: -; size: -; J: TRBJ2-7; V: TRBV14; CDR3: CASSQMGLLPYEQYF; DNA: TGTGCCAGCAGCCAAATGGGACTTCTCCCCTACGAGCAGTACTTC